Below are 22 T cell receptor beta chains sequenced from a single sample in a study of T cell responses to AZD1222 COVID-19 vaccine. Some clones are missing from TCRdb's copy, which holds only in-frame ones; the method was immunoSEQ multiplex PCR. The sample contains 30,000 to 40,000 clones, around three quarters of which appear only once. The specimen was peripheral blood, collected 28 days after the second AZD1222 dose. Receptor source: an adult who received the AZD1222 COVID-19 vaccine.

The chain recombines TRBV9 with TRBJ2-1, with 7 bases identical to TRBD2. CDR3 size: 16 residues. Per germline, CDR1 SGDLS and CDR2 YYNGEE. V gave up 0 bases and J gave up 1 base; unmatched junction bases: 4. CDR3 DNA: TGTGCCAGCAGCGTAGCAACTAGCGCTTCCTACAATGAGCAGTTCTTC. It yields the protein CASSVATSASYNEQFF.

In this sample, this clone turned up a few times. This CDR3 is CASSLGQGSYEQYF. In nucleotides, the CDR3 is TGTGCCAGCAGCTTAGGCCAGGGAAGCTACGAGCAGTACTTC. The chain uses TRBV5-4 and TRBJ2-7, with D perhaps matching TRBD1 (5 bases). Germline V gene lookup returns CDR1 SGHNT and CDR2 YYREEE (reference sequence). The CDR3 covers 14 residues. V was cut by 2 bases and J by 3 bases, with 12 bases left in between. Full variable domain (missing parts from reference TRBV5-4 and TRBJ2-7): ETGVTQSPTHLIKTRGQQVTLRCSSQSGHNTVSWYQQALGQGPQFIFQYYREEENGRGNFPPRFSGLQFPNYSSELNVNALELDDSALYLCASSLGQGSYEQYFGPGTRLTVT.

The V gene is TRBV6-6, the J gene TRBJ2-7; 10 bases agree with TRBD2. Unmatched junction bases numbered 5, after V lost 5 bases and J lost 4 bases. CDR3 size: 14 residues. Per germline, CDR1 MNHNY and CDR2 SVGAGI (reference sequence). The CDR3 region has the DNA TGTGCCAGCAGTCCCGGGACTAGCGCTTACGAGCAGTACGTC. It yields the protein CASSPGTSAYEQYV.

The rearrangement joins TRBV10-3 to TRBJ1-1; 7 bases are a match to TRBD1. The CDR3 extends over 14 amino acids. V lost 2 bases and J lost 6; bases outside the gene matches: 6. Per the germline V gene, CDR1 is ENHRY and CDR2 is SYGVKD. CDR3 sequence reads: CAISEVTGKAEAFF. The CDR3 coding sequence is TGTGCCATCAGTGAGGTGACAGGGAAGGCTGAAGCTTTCTTT.

The genes are TRBV5-4 and TRBJ2-6; TRBD2 agrees at 7 bases. The trim removed 5 bases at V and 6 bases at J, leaving 8 bases unmatched. This CDR3 comprises 15 residues. Germline-derived CDR1 and CDR2 are SGHNT and YYREEE (reference sequence). The CDR3 bases are TGTGCCAGCAGGCCGCCGGGGGGTGCGGCCAACGTCCTGACTTTC. It codes for CASRPPGGAANVLTF.

CDR3 DNA: TGTGCCAGCACCCAGGGGTGGGGCTACACCTTC. Encoded protein: CASTQGWGYTF. This rearrangement joins TRBV6-5 to TRBJ1-2, with D maybe TRBD1 (6 bases). Germline CDR1 reads MNHEY; CDR2 reads SVGAGI. V lost 7 bases, J lost 8 bases, and 11 bases lay in between. The CDR3 totals 11 residues.

This chain links TRBV27 with TRBJ1-3, with a weak D call TRBD1 (6 bases). CDR1 is MNHEY, CDR2 SMNVEV, per germline (reference sequence). V lost 3 bases, J lost 3 bases, and 12 bases lay in between. CDR3 length equals 15 residues. CDR3 sequence (DNA): TGTGCCAGCAGTTTCCAGGGGCCAGGTGGAAACACCATATATTTT. Amino acids: CASSFQGPGGNTIYF.

This chain joins TRBV10-2 and TRBJ1-3; 8 nucleotides line up with TRBD1. CDR1 is WSHSY, CDR2 SAAADI, per germline. The trim removed 7 bases at V and 0 bases at J, leaving 5 bases unmatched. CDR3 length: 15 residues. In DNA, the CDR3 is TGCGCCAGCAACGCAGGGGGCAACTCTGGAAACACCATATATTTT. Protein product: CASNAGGNSGNTIYF.

The CDR3 DNA reads as TGTGCCAGCAGCCAATTCGAAAGGCGGATAGCCAAAAACATTCAGTACTTC. Translating gives CASSQFERRIAKNIQYF. The rearrangement joins TRBV3-1 (or the pseudogene TRBV3-2) to TRBJ2-4; the D is unclear. V lost 2 bases to trimming and J lost 0 bases, with 14 bases between them. The CDR3 consists of 17 residues. Looked up from germline, CDR1 is LGHDT and CDR2 is YNNKEL (reference sequence).

V usage is TRBV29-1 and J usage is TRBJ2-5, with D possibly being TRBD1 or TRBD2 (5 bases each). This CDR3 spans 15 amino acids. V was shortened by 6 bases and J by 1 base, with 18 bases between the two germline ends. Germline V lookup: CDR1 SQVTM, CDR2 ANQGSEA. The DNA of the CDR3 is TGCAGCGTGACTAAGGGGCTCAGGTCCCAAGAGACCCAGTACTTC. Amino acids: CSVTKGLRSQETQYF.

The chain combines TRBV11-2 with TRBJ2-5; no clear D gene. CDR1 SGHAT and CDR2 FQNNGV come from the germline V gene. The CDR3 contains 14 residues. With 1 base removed from V and 4 bases from J, the gap between germline ends came to 10 bases. CDR3 amino acids: CASSLGTALETQYF. CDR3 DNA: TGTGCCAGCAGCTTAGGTACAGCACTAGAGACCCAGTACTTC.

This clone was counted a single time. J is TRBJ1-1 and V is TRBV9, with D maybe TRBD1 (5 bases). Trimming stripped 4 bases from V and 0 bases from J, with 13 bases between. Per the germline V gene, CDR1 is SGDLS and CDR2 is YYNGEE. This CDR3 has 15 residues. The CDR3 DNA reads TGTGCCAGCAGCCAAACGGGGCTAATGAACACTGAAGCTTTCTTT. Translating gives CASSQTGLMNTEAFF.

The V call is TRBV3-1 (or the pseudogene TRBV3-2), the J call TRBJ1-2; TRBD1 might be the D (6 bases). V was trimmed by 0 bases and J by 4 bases, leaving 9 bases between them. This CDR3 has 14 amino acids. Germline V gene data show CDR1 as LGHDT and CDR2 as YNNKEL (reference sequence). CDR3 sequence reads: CASSQDQGSYGYTF. CDR3 in DNA: TGTGCCAGCAGCCAAGATCAGGGGTCCTATGGCTACACCTTC.

This chain joins TRBV5-1 and TRBJ2-2; D ambiguous. There are 12 residues in the CDR3. The ends were cut back, 0 bases at V and 8 bases at J, with 5 bases in the middle. Per germline, CDR1 SGHRS and CDR2 YFSETQ. The CDR3 nucleotides are TGCGCCAGCAGCTTGGCGATTGGGGAGCTGTTTTTT. This codes for CASSLAIGELFF.

Only one count was recorded for this clone. The chain links TRBV27 to TRBJ1-2, with 9 bases matching TRBD1. Germline assignment: CDR1 MNHEY and CDR2 SMNVEV (reference sequence). Unmatched junction bases numbered 7, after V lost 5 bases and J lost 0 bases. The CDR3 has 16 residues. CDR3 protein: CASSPDRGRSNYGYTF. The CDR3 region has the DNA TGTGCCAGCAGTCCGGACAGGGGCCGCTCTAACTATGGCTACACCTTC.

This clone occurred a few times. V is TRBV5-1 and J is TRBJ1-4; no reliable D call. This CDR3 region has 16 residues. The V gene lost 0 bases and the J gene lost 0 bases, with 9 bases spanning the gap. Germline V lookup: CDR1 SGHRS, CDR2 YFSETQ. CDR3 region: CASSLGSPATNEKLFF. DNA for the CDR3: TGCGCCAGCAGCTTGGGCAGCCCCGCAACTAATGAAAAACTGTTTTTT.

The CDR3 DNA sequence: TGTGCCAGCAGCCAAGGCATAGGCCGGGAGCTGTTTTTT. Amino acid sequence: CASSQGIGRELFF. This chain uses TRBV14 with TRBJ2-2; D is unclear. CDR1 and CDR2 (germline): SGHDN, FVKESK. The length of the CDR3 is 13 residues. Trimming shortened V by 1 base and J by 9 bases, and 9 bases separated the two germline ends.

This clone was recorded once. The chain uses TRBV6-5 and TRBJ2-7; maybe TRBD2 (6 bases). The V gene's germline CDR1 is MNHEY and CDR2 SVGAGI. Trimming stripped 6 bases from V and 2 bases from J, with 17 bases between. The CDR3 runs 15 residues. In DNA form, the CDR3 reads TGTGCCAGCAGAGAGGGTAGCGGAGCGACCTACGAGCAGTACTTC. This codes for CASREGSGATYEQYF.

The chain employs TRBV6-6 and TRBJ2-1, with a possible D match to TRBD1 (5 bases). The germline V gene has CDR1 MNHNY and CDR2 SVGAGI (reference sequence). The CDR3 contains 13 residues. V lost 6 bases and J 6 bases, leaving 12 bases between the germline ends. DNA of the CDR3: TGTGCCAGCAGCCGGACACCAACCAATGAGCAGTTCTTC. Translated: CASSRTPTNEQFF.

The rearrangement joins TRBV6-5 to TRBJ1-2; a possible D gene is TRBD1 (6 bases). The ends were cut back, 5 bases at V and 8 bases at J, with 15 bases in the middle. The CDR3 runs to 13 residues. Germline V gene sequence: CDR1 MNHEY, CDR2 SVGAGI. The CDR3 bases are TGTGCCAGCAGTCCTGAGGGGGGGGTAGGCTACACCTTC. Its translation: CASSPEGGVGYTF.

This rearrangement joins TRBV6-5 to TRBJ2-1; perhaps D is TRBD1 or TRBD2 (5 bases each). Germline values: CDR1 MNHEY, CDR2 SVGAGI. The V end was cut by 3 bases, the J end by 4 bases, with 13 bases between. The CDR3 is 15 residues long. The CDR3 protein is CASSYRGPFYNEQFF. The DNA of the CDR3 is TGTGCCAGCAGTTATAGGGGACCATTTTACAATGAGCAGTTCTTC.

The chain combines TRBV3-1 (or the pseudogene TRBV3-2) with TRBJ2-4; possible D gene TRBD2, 6 bases. The germline gives CDR1 LGHDT, CDR2 YNNKEL (reference sequence). The CDR3 spans 16 residues. Trimming took off 0 bases at V and 9 bases at J, with 18 bases between the two ends. Written as DNA, the CDR3 is TGTGCCAGCAGCCAAGACAGCAGCGGGCCATTAGGCATTCAGTACTTC. Translating it yields CASSQDSSGPLGIQYF.